A single sample gave rise to the 27 T cell receptor beta chains below, sequenced in a study of blood T cell repertoires in COVID-19. Method: immunoSEQ multiplex PCR; TCRdb's copy keeps in-frame clones and lacks some. Of about 200,000 clones listed, roughly 84% are singletons. Source material: peripheral blood. The receptor source for this set is a man aged 45 to 65 with COVID-19, enrolled during active disease.

The rearrangement links TRBV2 to TRBJ2-1; 11 positions match TRBD2. Germline CDR1 is SNHLY and CDR2 is FYNNEI. The J segment lost 0 bases and the V segment lost 6 bases, leaving 16 bases of the junction unmatched. The CDR3 length is 20 residues. CDR3 nucleotides: TGTGCCAGCAGCCCAAGGGGGCTAGCGGGAGGCCAAAGCTCCTACAATGAGCAGTTCTTC. Amino acid sequence: CASSPRGLAGGQSSYNEQFF. The full variable domain, in which reference TRBV2 and TRBJ2-1 provide the parts outside the CDR3, is EPEVTQTPSHQVTQMGQEVILRCVPISNHLYFYWYRQILGQKVEFLVSFYNNEISEKSEIFDDQFSVERPDGSNFTLKIRSTKLEDSAMYFCASSPRGLAGGQSSYNEQFFGPGTRLTVL.

The V and J genes are TRBV27 and TRBJ1-5; 8 bases align to TRBD1. Germline V gene data show CDR1 as MNHEY and CDR2 as SMNVEV (reference sequence). The V and J ends lost 4 bases and 2 bases, in that order; junction bases with no gene match: 4. The CDR3 is 15 amino acids. For the CDR3, the DNA is TGTGCCAGCAGTTCATCGGACAGGGGCAATCAGCCCCAGCATTTT. Translated, it gives CASSSSDRGNQPQHF.

The rearrangement links TRBV29-1 to TRBJ1-5, with D possibly matching TRBD1 (6 bases). CDR3 length: 12 residues. Germline-derived CDR1 and CDR2 are SQVTM and ANQGSEA. Trimming pared 4 bases from V and 2 bases from J, leaving 6 bases between. CDR3 sequence reads: CSVGQGNQPQHF. The CDR3 DNA sequence: TGCAGCGTTGGACAGGGCAATCAGCCCCAGCATTTT. Together with reference TRBV29-1 and TRBJ1-5, the CDR3 gives the full variable domain: SAVISQKPSRDICQRGTSLTIQCQVDSQVTMMFWYRQQPGQSLTLIATANQGSEATYESGFVIDKFPISRPNLTFSTLTVSNMSPEDSSIYLCSVGQGNQPQHFGDGTRLSIL.

The V call is TRBV29-1, the J call TRBJ2-7; 10 bases align to TRBD1. The length of the CDR3 is 12 residues. Germline CDR1 and CDR2: SQVTM and ANQGSEA. The V gene end was trimmed by 4 bases and the J gene end by 3 bases; junction bases not matched to a gene: 0. The CDR3 nucleotides are TGCAGCGTTGGGACAGGGGGCTACGAGCAGTACTTC. Encoded protein: CSVGTGGYEQYF.

J is TRBJ2-1 and V is TRBV27; 9 nucleotides match TRBD2. CDR1 is MNHEY, CDR2 SMNVEV, per germline (reference sequence). J lost 10 bases, V lost 7 bases, and 17 bases had no gene match. The CDR3 covers 16 residues. The DNA of the CDR3 is TGTGCCAGCACCCTCATGCGCGGGGGGGGACCTGGGGAGCAGTTCTTC. This translates into CASTLMRGGGPGEQFF.

This rearrangement joins TRBV4-3 to TRBJ2-4; possibly TRBD1 for D (6 bases). CDR1 and CDR2 (germline): LGHNA, YSLEER. Trimming removed 5 bases from V and 6 bases from J, with 17 bases in between. The CDR3 is made up of 15 amino acids. CDR3 in amino acids: CASSKNQGSGNIQYF. For the CDR3, the DNA is TGCGCCAGCAGCAAAAACCAGGGGTCCGGAAACATTCAGTACTTC.

V is TRBV2 and J is TRBJ2-5; 7 bases line up with TRBD1. Looked up from germline, CDR1 is SNHLY and CDR2 is FYNNEI. The V gene end was trimmed by 5 bases and the J gene end by 8 bases; junction bases not matched to a gene: 8. The length of the CDR3 is 13 residues. The CDR3: CASSRTGAETQYF. In DNA, the CDR3 is TGTGCCAGCAGTCGAACAGGGGCTGAAACCCAGTACTTC. The full variable domain, in which reference TRBV2 and TRBJ2-5 provide the parts outside the CDR3, is EPEVTQTPSHQVTQMGQEVILRCVPISNHLYFYWYRQILGQKVEFLVSFYNNEISEKSEIFDDQFSVERPDGSNFTLKIRSTKLEDSAMYFCASSRTGAETQYFGPGTRLLVL.

The V gene is TRBV11-2, the J gene TRBJ2-5, with D perhaps matching TRBD2 (6 bases). The length of the CDR3 is 15 residues. V lost 4 bases to trimming and J lost 0 bases, with 12 bases between them. Germline CDR1 and CDR2: SGHAT and FQNNGV. The CDR3 nucleotides are TGTGCCAGCAGCTCCCTCGCGGGGTACCAAGAGACCCAGTACTTC. It specifies CASSSLAGYQETQYF.

This chain joins TRBV15 and TRBJ2-3, with 7 bases identical to TRBD2. The CDR3 is 15 amino acids. V gave up 4 bases and J gave up 4 bases; unmatched junction bases: 8. CDR1 and CDR2 (germline): LNHNV, YYDKDF (reference sequence). The CDR3 DNA reads TGTGCCACCAGCACAGGACTAGACGTCGCAGATACGCAGTATTTT. Translating gives CATSTGLDVADTQYF.

V gene TRBV5-4 combines with J gene TRBJ2-7, with D unclear. The germline CDR1 and CDR2 sequences are SGHNT and YYREEE (reference sequence). The CDR3 runs to 14 residues. V was pared by 2 bases and J by 0 bases, with 9 bases between. CDR3 protein: CASSFELNSYEQYF. CDR3 DNA sequence: TGTGCCAGCAGCTTCGAACTTAACTCCTACGAGCAGTACTTC.

V is TRBV5-1 and J is TRBJ1-4; 8 nucleotides match TRBD1. Germline CDR1 reads SGHRS; CDR2 reads YFSETQ. V lost 0 bases and J lost 8; bases outside the gene matches: 15. CDR3 size: 18 residues. This CDR3 is CASSLVYDPTGEGEKLFF. The CDR3, as DNA: TGCGCCAGCAGCTTGGTTTATGATCCGACAGGGGAAGGCGAAAAACTGTTTTTT.

The chain carries TRBV5-8 and TRBJ1-2, with 9 nucleotides matching TRBD1. Trimming took 4 bases from V and 4 from J; bases not matched to a gene: 11. Germline loops: CDR1 SGHTS, CDR2 YDEGEE. The CDR3 length is 16 residues. The CDR3 DNA is TGTGCCAGCAGCCACACACAGGGGGCCGTCGCCTATGGCTACACCTTC. This encodes CASSHTQGAVAYGYTF.

V and J are TRBV6-5 and TRBJ2-7; possible D gene TRBD2, 6 bases. The germline V gene has CDR1 MNHEY and CDR2 SVGAGI. Trimming left V 7 bases short and J 4 bases short, with 8 bases between. CDR3 length: 11 residues. The CDR3 is CASMAGYEQYF. CDR3 DNA sequence: TGTGCCAGCATGGCGGGATACGAGCAGTACTTC.

The chain carries TRBV6-2 or TRBV6-3 and TRBJ2-1, with TRBD2 as a possible D gene (5 bases). This CDR3 is 15 amino acids long. V dropped 2 bases and J dropped 3 bases, with 11 bases sitting between them. Germline-derived CDR1 and CDR2 are MNHEY and SVGEGT. This CDR3 is CASSYTRDFYNEQFF. The CDR3 nucleotides read TGTGCCAGCAGTTACACCCGGGATTTCTACAATGAGCAGTTCTTC.

This clone has just one count. CDR3 in DNA: TGTGCCAGTAGGGATGTCGGACAGGGAAACACTGAAGCTTTCTTT. Amino acids: CASRDVGQGNTEAFF. The rearrangement uses TRBV19 and TRBJ1-1; 8 bases agree with TRBD1. The V segment lost 6 bases and the J segment 2 bases; nucleotides outside the gene matches: 8. Germline V CDR1 and CDR2: LNHDA, SQIVND (reference sequence). This CDR3 comprises 15 residues.

The rearrangement uses TRBV6-2 or TRBV6-3 and TRBJ2-1; 10 bases are shared with TRBD1. Germline loops: CDR1 MNHEY, CDR2 SVGEGT. The CDR3 extends over 15 amino acids. V was pared by 5 bases and J by 1 base, with 2 bases of the junction left unmatched. The CDR3 sequence: CASSRTGGSYNEQFF. CDR3 nucleotide sequence: TGTGCCAGCAGTCGGACAGGGGGGTCCTACAATGAGCAGTTCTTC.

The rearrangement uses TRBV10-3 and TRBJ1-3, with 8 nucleotides matching TRBD1. Germline assignment: CDR1 ENHRY and CDR2 SYGVKD. This CDR3 is built from 19 residues. Unmatched junction bases numbered 16, after V lost 6 bases and J lost 0 bases. In DNA, the CDR3 is TGTGCCATCAGGGACAGGGTTGGTTTTACCGAAAGCTCTGGAAACACCATATATTTT. Its protein is CAIRDRVGFTESSGNTIYF.

The V gene is TRBV5-4, the J gene TRBJ2-2; D gene ambiguous. The V and J ends lost 2 bases and 2 bases respectively, with 7 bases between them. The germline gives CDR1 SGHNT, CDR2 YYREEE (reference sequence). The CDR3 totals 14 residues. CDR3 bases: TGTGCCAGCAGCTTTCGAGTTAACACCGGGGAGCTGTTTTTT. This encodes CASSFRVNTGELFF. Combining the CDR3 with reference TRBV5-4 and TRBJ2-2 gives the whole variable domain ETGVTQSPTHLIKTRGQQVTLRCSSQSGHNTVSWYQQALGQGPQFIFQYYREEENGRGNFPPRFSGLQFPNYSSELNVNALELDDSALYLCASSFRVNTGELFFGEGSRLTVL.

This clone was counted a single time. V and J are TRBV28 and TRBJ2-7; 8 bases are shared with TRBD2. This CDR3 region has 12 residues. In germline, CDR1 is MDHEN, CDR2 SYDVKM. V was clipped by 6 bases and J by 6 bases; unmatched bases: 4. Here the CDR3 DNA reads TGTGCCAGCAGGCCGGGACTAGGCGAGCAGTACTTC. Translation gives CASRPGLGEQYF.

This rearrangement joins TRBV18 to TRBJ1-1, with a tentative D call TRBD1 (5 bases). Trimming stripped 3 bases from V and 1 base from J, with 12 bases between. The length of the CDR3 is 15 residues. CDR1 and CDR2 from the germline V gene are KGHSH and LQKENI. CDR3 coding DNA: TGTGCCAGCTCACCTAGCGGGGCGGCGAACACTGAAGCTTTCTTT. As protein: CASSPSGAANTEAFF.

The J gene is TRBJ1-3, the V gene TRBV29-1; 7 bases are shared with TRBD1. After removal of 0 bases from V and 4 bases from J, the junction contained 6 bases not matched to a gene. The CDR3 totals 15 residues. Germline V gene sequence: CDR1 SQVTM, CDR2 ANQGSEA. The DNA of the CDR3 is TGCAGCGTTGAAGATCTACAGGGGATAGGAAACACCATATATTTT. Protein product: CSVEDLQGIGNTIYF.

The chain links TRBV20-1 to TRBJ2-1; 7 bases line up with TRBD2. The germline gives CDR1 DFQATT, CDR2 SNEGSKA (reference sequence). This CDR3 has 13 amino acids. Germline trimming cut 3 bases from V and 8 bases from J; bases unmatched to any gene: 7. The DNA of the CDR3 is TGCAGTGCTAGTACTGGGGGGGTAGATGAGCAGTTCTTC. The encoded protein is CSASTGGVDEQFF.

The gene calls are TRBV10-2 and TRBJ2-7; 8 nucleotides line up with TRBD2. CDR3 size: 17 residues. The junction had 17 bases not matched to a gene; V was cut back by 8 bases and J by 2 bases. Germline loops: CDR1 WSHSY, CDR2 SAAADI. The chain's CDR3 is CASRSRNSGIATYEQYF. The CDR3 DNA follows: TGCGCCAGCCGAAGCAGGAATAGCGGGATAGCCACCTACGAGCAGTACTTC.

The gene calls are TRBV7-2 and TRBJ1-2, with no clear D. The CDR3 covers 14 residues. Trimming removed 1 base at V and 0 bases at J, with 6 bases between. Germline CDR1 reads SGHTA; CDR2 reads FQGNSA. DNA of the CDR3: TGTGCCAGCAGCTTAGATTCCACTAACTATGGCTACACCTTC. Translated, it gives CASSLDSTNYGYTF.

The V and J genes are TRBV6-5 and TRBJ1-2, with D perhaps TRBD1 (5 bases). This CDR3 region has 14 residues. V dropped 2 bases and J dropped 7 bases, with 14 bases sitting between them. CDR1 and CDR2 (germline): MNHEY, SVGAGI. The CDR3 DNA sequence: TGTGCCAGCAGTTACCTCGGAGGGGTATCTGGCTACACCTTC. Its translation: CASSYLGGVSGYTF.

The J gene is TRBJ1-2, the V gene TRBV5-4, with D unclear. V gave up 0 bases and J gave up 6 bases, with 15 bases separating them. From germline, CDR1 is SGHNT and CDR2 YYREEE (reference sequence). This CDR3 region has 15 residues. In DNA, the CDR3 is TGTGCCAGCAGCTTGGGTCCCAGGTTGGGTGATGGCTACACCTTC. Amino acids: CASSLGPRLGDGYTF.

The J gene is TRBJ2-7, the V gene TRBV21-1; TRBD2 is taken as the D call from the table, unchecked against the DNA. TRBV21-1 counts as a pseudogene. This CDR3 comprises 16 residues. The chain's CDR3 is CASSNLRGAGSYEQYF. The CDR3 nucleotides are TGTGCCAGCAGCAACCTCCGGGGGGCAGGGAGCTACGAGCAGTACTTC.